This T cell receptor beta chain is from a study of shared clonotypes between healthy human individuals. Overall study findings and caveats: A few donors held around 5% of naive CD4 clonotypes in common.

The study enrolled healthy HIV-negative adults without recent acute infections or vaccinations as donors. A note on this clone: Its antigen is still unknown.

Genomic DNA of each subset was evenly split across several immunoSEQ plates. TCRdb's copy holds only in-frame clones and misses some; the assay was immunoSEQ multiplex PCR. Counted here are some 580,000 clones, less than 98% occurring once; the ten biggest clones make up approximately 0.057%. This CDR3 is built from 16 residues. Between the trimmed V and J ends, which lost 4 bases and 3 bases, there was a span of 17 bases. Germline CDR1 and CDR2: LNHDA and SQIVND (reference sequence). The sequence was collected from a woman aged 25 to 45 in good health. The sample taken for sequencing was naive CD4+ T cells sorted from blood. Subset here: CD45RA+ positively selected. The chain carries TRBV19 and TRBJ2-3; D is uncertain. In DNA, the CDR3 is TGTGCCAGTAGTAGGTCGTTCAGTTCGGAAACAGATACGCAGTATTTT. Translating it yields CASSRSFSSETDTQYF.